The next 22 T cell receptor beta chains were all read from a single sample in a study of blood T cell repertoires in COVID-19. The data were produced by immunoSEQ multiplex PCR, yet TCRdb's version contains in-frame clones alone and is incomplete. The sample consists of around 58,000 clones, 90% to 95% of them appearing once. Sequenced input: peripheral blood. Source of these receptors: an older woman with active or convalescent COVID-19.

This clone was counted only a few times. The chain links TRBV28 to TRBJ1-5; no clear D. V gave up 10 bases and J gave up 7 bases, with 14 bases separating them. Germline V gene data show CDR1 as MDHEN and CDR2 as SYDVKM. CDR3 length equals 12 residues. This chain's CDR3 is CANAGRGQPQHF. Written as DNA, the CDR3 is TGTGCCAACGCGGGCCGCGGGCAGCCCCAGCATTTT.

The CDR3 is CASSLSITTRGFRMAFF. CDR3 DNA: TGTGCCAGTAGCCTCTCTATAACAACGCGAGGGTTTCGTATGGCTTTCTTT. The chain uses TRBV19 and TRBJ1-1; D ambiguous. Germline loops: CDR1 LNHDA, CDR2 SQIVND (reference sequence). Trimming cost V 6 bases and J 11 bases, with 31 bases left between them. CDR3 length: 17 residues. The full variable domain, in which reference TRBV19 and TRBJ1-1 provide the parts outside the CDR3, is DGGITQSPKYLFRKEGQNVTLSCEQNLNHDAMYWYRQDPGQGLRLIYYSQIVNDFQKGDIAEGYSVSREKKESFPLTVTSAQKNPTAFYLCASSLSITTRGFRMAFFGQGTRLTVV.

This clone was observed a few times. V and J are TRBV23-1 and TRBJ1-6; the match to TRBD1 covers 7 bases. TRBV23-1 is classed as an ORF, of uncertain function. V was clipped by 3 bases and J by 5 bases; unmatched bases: 7. The CDR3 covers 16 residues. CDR3 DNA sequence: TGCGCCAGCAGTCACCACCCCGGGACAGATAATTCACCCCTCCACTTT. Translation: CASSHHPGTDNSPLHF.

V gene TRBV27 combines with J gene TRBJ2-7; TRBD2 matches at 10 bases. This CDR3 is 13 amino acids long. Germline CDR1 MNHEY, CDR2 SMNVEV (reference sequence). V was pared by 8 bases and J by 2 bases, with 3 bases of the junction left unmatched. In DNA form, the CDR3 reads TGTGCCAGCCGTCTAGCGGGAGCCTACGAGCAGTACTTC. Translation gives CASRLAGAYEQYF.

The rearrangement links TRBV6-5 to TRBJ2-7; D perhaps matches TRBD1 (5 bases). Germline CDR1 and CDR2: MNHEY and SVGAGI. Trimming took 6 bases from V and 4 from J, leaving 16 bases between them. This CDR3 has 14 residues. CDR3 residues: CASSYNPGKYEQYF. CDR3 coding DNA: TGTGCCAGCAGCTATAATCCAGGGAAATACGAGCAGTACTTC.

This rearrangement joins TRBV5-1 to TRBJ2-5; 7 nucleotides align to TRBD1. The CDR3 has 14 residues. Germline-derived CDR1 and CDR2 are SGHRS and YFSETQ. Unmatched junction bases numbered 5, after V lost 4 bases and J lost 2 bases. CDR3 nucleotide sequence: TGCGCCAGCAGCCTAGTACAGGGGCAAGAGACCCAGTACTTC. Its translation is CASSLVQGQETQYF.

The rearrangement uses TRBV18 and TRBJ1-1; D might be TRBD1 (6 bases). Between the trimmed V and J ends, which lost 6 bases and 5 bases, there was a span of 16 bases. CDR1 KGHSH and CDR2 LQKENI come from the germline V gene. The CDR3 is 14 residues long. The CDR3: CASSSGGGQTEAFF. CDR3 nucleotide sequence: TGTGCCAGCTCGTCCGGCGGGGGGCAGACTGAAGCTTTCTTT. The full variable domain, in which reference TRBV18 and TRBJ1-1 provide the parts outside the CDR3, is NAGVMQNPRHLVRRRGQEARLRCSPMKGHSHVYWYRQLPEEGLKFMVYLQKENIIDESGMPKERFSAEFPKEGPSILRIQQVVRGDSAAYFCASSSGGGQTEAFFGQGTRLTVV.

V usage is TRBV29-1 and J usage is TRBJ1-2, with 7 nucleotides matching TRBD1. The CDR3 contains 16 residues. CDR1 SQVTM and CDR2 ANQGSEA come from the germline V gene. V shed 1 base and J 8 bases; nucleotides not matched to a gene: 16. This chain's CDR3 is CSVEGTNRGSAGGYTF. CDR3 bases: TGCAGCGTTGAAGGGACTAACAGGGGTAGCGCTGGGGGCTACACCTTC.

The chain recombines TRBV7-2 with TRBJ2-7, with D perhaps matching TRBD2 (6 bases). Germline CDR1 and CDR2: SGHTA and FQGNSA. The V gene lost 5 bases and the J gene lost 3 bases, with 14 bases spanning the gap. The CDR3 has 14 amino acids. The CDR3 is CASSPDYEDYEQYF. The CDR3 region has the DNA TGTGCCAGCAGCCCGGACTACGAGGACTACGAGCAGTACTTC.

About this clone itself: Relative to the germline gene, one junction end is altered; a read error may explain this. CDR3 protein: CAWTGTGLSPFF. CDR3 sequence (DNA): TGTGCCTGGACCGGGACAGGCTTATCCCCTTTTTTT. The chain employs TRBV30 and TRBJ1-1, with 8 bases that match TRBD1. There are 12 residues in the CDR3. The germline V gene has CDR1 GTSNPN and CDR2 SVGIG (reference sequence).

This clone was recorded once. This rearrangement joins TRBV28 to TRBJ1-2, with 7 bases aligning to TRBD1. The CDR3 runs 14 residues. From germline, CDR1 is MDHEN and CDR2 SYDVKM. V dropped 2 bases and J dropped 9; count of bases not matched to a gene: 9. The CDR3 DNA reads TGTGCCAGCAGTTTAATCAGGGGGTGGCGTAGCTACACCTTC. It specifies CASSLIRGWRSYTF.

This chain uses TRBV18 with TRBJ1-2, with D perhaps matching TRBD1 (6 bases). This CDR3 contains 15 residues. CDR1 KGHSH and CDR2 LQKENI come from the germline V gene. With 0 bases removed from V and 4 bases from J, the gap between germline ends came to 12 bases. CDR3: CASSPPSGQTYGYTF. DNA of the CDR3: TGTGCCAGCTCACCACCTTCAGGACAGACCTATGGCTACACCTTC.

The rearrangement links TRBV7-9 to TRBJ1-3; D gene ambiguous. V lost 0 bases and J 0 bases, leaving 9 bases between the germline ends. This CDR3 contains 16 residues. CDR1 is SEHNR, CDR2 FQNEAQ, per germline (reference sequence). CDR3 DNA sequence: TGTGCCAGCAGCTTAGCGGCAGCGTACTCTGGAAACACCATATATTTT. This gives the protein CASSLAAAYSGNTIYF.

The DNA of the CDR3 is TGCAGCGTTGACCTAGCGGGATCAGCACAAGAGACCCAGTACTTC. It encodes CSVDLAGSAQETQYF. The chain is built from TRBV29-1 and TRBJ2-5; 9 bases are shared with TRBD2. The germline V gene has CDR1 SQVTM and CDR2 ANQGSEA. This CDR3 is built from 15 residues. V trimming: 3 bases; J trimming: 2 bases; junction bases outside the gene matches: 7.

This chain connects TRBV9 to TRBJ2-1; the D gene is possibly TRBD2 (5 bases). CDR1 is SGDLS, CDR2 YYNGEE, per germline. The CDR3 is 16 residues long. Trimming removed 4 bases from V and 0 bases from J, with 14 bases in between. The CDR3 sequence: CASSPGSFISYNEQFF. CDR3 in DNA: TGTGCCAGCAGCCCGGGGAGTTTTATCTCCTACAATGAGCAGTTCTTC.

The chain links TRBV6-6 to TRBJ2-1; TRBD2 aligns across 15 bases. The CDR3 length is 16 residues. V dropped 6 bases and J dropped 6; count of bases not matched to a gene: 6. Germline-derived CDR1 and CDR2 are MNHNY and SVGAGI (reference sequence). The CDR3 DNA is TGTGCCAGCAGGTTTGGGACTAGCGGGGGGACCAATGAGCAGTTCTTC. Translating it yields CASRFGTSGGTNEQFF.

This rearrangement joins TRBV29-1 to TRBJ1-2; 7 bases map to TRBD1. Germline CDR1 reads SQVTM; CDR2 reads ANQGSEA. CDR3 size: 14 residues. Trimming at V came to 5 bases and at J to 3 bases, leaving 9 bases not matched to a gene. CDR3 nucleotide sequence: TGCAGCGTTAGGGGGGTGCAGGGGGACTATGGCTACACCTTC. It codes for CSVRGVQGDYGYTF.

V usage is TRBV28 and J usage is TRBJ1-6; 7 nucleotides line up with TRBD1. In germline, CDR1 is MDHEN, CDR2 SYDVKM. Unmatched junction bases numbered 12, after V lost 9 bases and J lost 10 bases. There are 14 residues in the CDR3. The CDR3 spells CARRGDSVRSPLHF. The DNA for the CDR3 is TGTGCCAGGAGAGGGGACAGTGTCAGATCACCCCTCCACTTT. Looking up the rest from reference TRBV28 and TRBJ1-6 gives the full variable domain: DVKVTQSSRYLVKRTGEKVFLECVQDMDHENMFWYRQDPGLGLRLIYFSYDVKMKEKGDIPEGYSVSREKKERFSLILESASTNQTSMYLCARRGDSVRSPLHFGNGTRLTVT.

The CDR3 is CASPSGLAPQETQYF. Written as DNA, the CDR3 is TGTGCCAGCCCCTCCGGACTAGCGCCCCAAGAGACCCAGTACTTC. V is TRBV21-1 and J is TRBJ2-5; TRBD2 is the table's D call and was not checked against the DNA. TRBV21-1 is noted as a pseudogene. The CDR3 extends over 15 amino acids.

The V and J genes are TRBV7-6 and TRBJ1-2; TRBD1 agrees at 8 bases. The V gene end was trimmed by 2 bases and the J gene end by 6 bases; junction bases not matched to a gene: 8. The CDR3 runs to 15 residues. In germline, CDR1 is SGHVS, CDR2 FNYEAQ. The CDR3 coding sequence is TGTGCCAGCAGCTTACGTTCGGGACAGGCCCATGGCTACACCTTC. It specifies CASSLRSGQAHGYTF.

V is TRBV6-5 and J is TRBJ1-2; the D gene is possibly TRBD1 (6 bases). The V end lost 6 bases, the J end lost 7 bases, and 18 bases lay between the germline ends. The V gene's germline CDR1 is MNHEY and CDR2 SVGAGI. The CDR3 runs to 14 residues. CDR3 sequence reads: CASSPGTPTFGYTF. The CDR3 DNA follows: TGTGCCAGCAGCCCCGGGACACCGACTTTTGGCTACACCTTC.

The chain combines TRBV3-1 (or the pseudogene TRBV3-2) with TRBJ1-5, with 9 bases identical to TRBD1. From germline, CDR1 is LGHDT and CDR2 YNNKEL (reference sequence). This CDR3 has 14 residues. V was clipped by 4 bases and J by 7 bases; unmatched bases: 5. CDR3 nucleotide sequence: TGTGCCAGCAGCCCGGGACAGGGTGGGCAGCCCCAGCATTTT. As protein: CASSPGQGGQPQHF.